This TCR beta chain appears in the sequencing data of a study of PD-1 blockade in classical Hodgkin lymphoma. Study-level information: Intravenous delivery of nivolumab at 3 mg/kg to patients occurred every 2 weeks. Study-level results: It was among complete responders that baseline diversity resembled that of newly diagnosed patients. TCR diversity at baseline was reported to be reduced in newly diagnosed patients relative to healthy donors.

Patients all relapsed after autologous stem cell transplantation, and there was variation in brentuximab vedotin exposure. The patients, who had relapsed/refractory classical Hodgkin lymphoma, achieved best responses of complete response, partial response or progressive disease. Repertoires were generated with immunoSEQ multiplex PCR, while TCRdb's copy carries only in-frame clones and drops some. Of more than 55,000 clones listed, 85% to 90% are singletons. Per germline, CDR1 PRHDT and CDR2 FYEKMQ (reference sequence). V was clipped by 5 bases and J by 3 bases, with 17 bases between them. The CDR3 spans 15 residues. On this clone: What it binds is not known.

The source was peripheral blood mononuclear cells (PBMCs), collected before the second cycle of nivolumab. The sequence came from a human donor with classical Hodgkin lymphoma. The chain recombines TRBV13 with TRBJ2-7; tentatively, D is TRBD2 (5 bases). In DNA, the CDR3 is TGTGCCAGCAGCCTAACGCAGGCGGGTAGCTACGAGCAGTACTTC. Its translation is CASSLTQAGSYEQYF. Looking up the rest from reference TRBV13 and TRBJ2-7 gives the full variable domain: AAGVIQSPRHLIKEKRETATLKCYPIPRHDTVYWYQQGPGQDPQFLISFYEKMQSDKGSIPDRFSAQQFSDYHSELNMSSLELGDSALYFCASSLTQAGSYEQYFGPGTRLTVT.